The 24 T cell receptor beta chains below come from one sample, sequenced in a study of blood T cell repertoires in COVID-19. Libraries were prepared by immunoSEQ multiplex PCR; TCRdb keeps only in-frame clonotypes and omits some of them. The sample lists tens of thousands of clones, more than 60% occurring once. Sequences were obtained from peripheral blood. The receptors were sampled from an elderly woman with active or convalescent COVID-19.

The chain combines TRBV6-5 with TRBJ2-1; 13 nucleotides align to TRBD2. The CDR3 has 15 amino acids. From germline, CDR1 is MNHEY and CDR2 SVGAGI. J lost 8 bases, V lost 5 bases, and 6 bases had no gene match. The CDR3 nucleotides are TGTGCCAGCAGTACCGGGACTAGCGGGGCCCATGAGCAGTTCTTC. Its translation: CASSTGTSGAHEQFF.

This rearrangement joins TRBV5-6 to TRBJ1-2, with unresolved D. CDR3 length equals 13 residues. Trimming removed 9 bases from V and 5 bases from J, with 17 bases in between. From germline, CDR1 is SGHDT and CDR2 YYEEEE. The CDR3, as DNA: TGTGCCAAGACGGGAGGGAGCATTTATGGCTACACCTTC. Protein sequence: CAKTGGSIYGYTF.

This chain uses TRBV29-1 with TRBJ1-2; 9 bases are a match to TRBD1. The CDR3 spans 14 residues. With V trimmed by 4 bases and J by 7 bases, 10 bases remained unmatched. CDR1 is SQVTM, CDR2 ANQGSEA, per germline. CDR3 coding DNA: TGCAGCGTTGGTACCGGGACAGGGAGGGTTGGCTACACCTTC. Translated, it gives CSVGTGTGRVGYTF.

V is TRBV4-1 and J is TRBJ2-7; D gene uncertain. Germline CDR1 reads MGHRA; CDR2 reads YSYEKL. V lost 5 bases and J lost 0, with 11 bases in between. The CDR3 runs 14 residues. The CDR3 reads CASSAVINSYEQYF. The CDR3 DNA reads as TGCGCCAGCAGCGCAGTGATCAACTCCTACGAGCAGTACTTC.

In this sample, this clone turned up a few times. This chain joins TRBV9 and TRBJ1-6, with 8 positions matching TRBD1. V lost 4 bases, J lost 7 bases, and 4 bases stayed unmatched. The CDR3 is 14 amino acids. Germline V lookup: CDR1 SGDLS, CDR2 YYNGEE. In nucleotides, the CDR3 is TGTGCCAGCAGCCCGCGGACAGGGAATTCACCCCTCCACTTT. This encodes CASSPRTGNSPLHF.

This clone was picked up a small number of times. The chain has TRBV19 and TRBJ1-2, with D hard to call. CDR1 and CDR2 (germline): LNHDA, SQIVND (reference sequence). The CDR3 is 16 amino acids. Deletions cut 3 bases from V and 2 bases from J, with 16 bases between. CDR3 nucleotide sequence: TGTGCCAGTAGTATCGGAGAAGAGACCCCAAACTATGGCTACACCTTC. This translates into CASSIGEETPNYGYTF.

The rearrangement links TRBV12-3 or TRBV12-4 to TRBJ2-1; 7 nucleotides line up with TRBD1. The ends lost 5 bases at V and 10 bases at J; junction bases unmatched: 8. The length of the CDR3 is 13 residues. The CDR3 coding sequence is TGTGCCAGCAGTACGTACAGGGGTGGGGAGCAGTTCTTC. Translation gives CASSTYRGGEQFF.

J is TRBJ1-1 and V is TRBV12-3 or TRBV12-4; no reliable D call. The CDR3 is made up of 13 amino acids. V dropped 2 bases and J dropped 4 bases, with 8 bases sitting between them. The CDR3 sequence is CASSLTRVTEAFF. The CDR3 DNA follows: TGTGCCAGCAGTTTAACCCGGGTCACTGAAGCTTTCTTT.

V gene TRBV5-4 combines with J gene TRBJ1-2; weak D call: TRBD1 (6 bases). Germline assignment: CDR1 SGHNT and CDR2 YYREEE (reference sequence). This CDR3 region has 14 residues. V was pared by 0 bases and J by 6 bases, with 12 bases between. Here the CDR3 reads CASSLVTGNHGYTF. For the CDR3, the DNA is TGTGCCAGCAGCTTGGTCACAGGGAACCATGGCTACACCTTC.

The chain is built from TRBV7-2 and TRBJ2-2, with TRBD2 matching 10 bases. This CDR3 is built from 18 residues. With 1 base clipped from V and 2 bases from J, the junction kept 7 bases outside the gene matches. The V gene's germline CDR1 is SGHTA and CDR2 FQGNSA. CDR3 sequence (DNA): TGTGCCAGCAGCTTAGGTGCGGTAGCGGGGGGAAACACCGGGGAGCTGTTTTTT. Residues: CASSLGAVAGGNTGELFF. Drawing the rest from reference TRBV7-2 and TRBJ2-2, the complete variable domain is GAGVSQSPSNKVTEKGKDVELRCDPISGHTALYWYRQSLGQGLEFLIYFQGNSAPDKSGLPSDRFSAERTGGSVSTLTIQRTQQEDSAVYLCASSLGAVAGGNTGELFFGEGSRLTVL.

This clone was observed a single time. Other DNA sequences of this sample code for an identical CDR3. The chain carries TRBV7-2 and TRBJ1-2, with a possible D match to TRBD1 (6 bases). The CDR3 runs 13 residues. The germline V and J ends were trimmed by 1 base and 4 bases, with 7 bases remaining between them. From germline, CDR1 is SGHTA and CDR2 FQGNSA. CDR3 sequence (DNA): TGTGCCAGCAGCTTAGGCAGGGGCTATGGCTACACCTTC. Translated: CASSLGRGYGYTF.

The chain carries TRBV6-5 and TRBJ2-3; D might be TRBD2 (6 bases). V was cut by 5 bases and J by 1 base, with 13 bases left in between. The CDR3 sequence is 15 residues long. CDR1 and CDR2 from the germline V gene are MNHEY and SVGAGI. The CDR3 DNA follows: TGTGCCAGCAGTCCCCGGGACTCCCGCACAGATACGCAGTATTTT. Translation: CASSPRDSRTDTQYF.

The DNA for the CDR3 is TGTGCCAGCAGTTTCGGGACAGGGCGGTCTGGGGAGCTGTTTTTT. This sequence encodes CASSFGTGRSGELFF. The J gene is TRBJ2-2, the V gene TRBV27; TRBD1 matches at 9 bases. V gave up 3 bases and J gave up 8 bases; unmatched junction bases: 7. Germline loops: CDR1 MNHEY, CDR2 SMNVEV (reference sequence). This CDR3 region has 15 residues.

This sequence joins TRBV6-5 and TRBJ1-1; 10 nucleotides line up with TRBD1. Germline CDR1 is MNHEY and CDR2 is SVGAGI. The CDR3 consists of 14 residues. Trimming cost V 2 bases and J 6 bases; bases outside gene matches: 3. In nucleotides, the CDR3 is TGTGCCAGCAGTTACGGACAGGGGGGACCTGAAGCTTTCTTT. Translated, it gives CASSYGQGGPEAFF.

The V and J genes are TRBV21-1 and TRBJ1-5; the D segment call TRBD1 is taken from the table without a DNA check. TRBV21-1 is reported as a pseudogene. This CDR3 has 14 residues. The CDR3: CASSKWQGIQPQHF. As DNA, the CDR3 is TGTGCCAGCAGCAAATGGCAGGGAATTCAGCCCCAGCATTTT.

This clone has a handful of counts. This CDR3 reads CAWRRDGELDSPLHF. The CDR3 DNA reads as TGTGCCTGGAGAAGAGACGGGGAATTGGATTCACCCCTCCACTTT. This sequence joins TRBV30 and TRBJ1-6, with unresolved D. The germline gives CDR1 GTSNPN, CDR2 SVGIG (reference sequence). The CDR3 is 15 residues long. V lost 3 bases and J lost 8, with 17 bases in between. The entire variable domain, with the rest obtained from reference TRBV30 and TRBJ1-6, is as follows: SQTIHQWPATLVQPVGSPLSLECTVEGTSNPNLYWYRQAAGRGLQLLFYSVGIGQISSEVPQNLSASRPQDRQFILSSKKLLLSDSGFYLCAWRRDGELDSPLHFGNGTRLTVT.

The chain combines TRBV6-5 with TRBJ2-5; maybe TRBD2 (5 bases). CDR3 length equals 14 residues. Per germline, CDR1 MNHEY and CDR2 SVGAGI. The V end lost 0 bases, the J end lost 4 bases, and 9 bases lay between the germline ends. The DNA for the CDR3 is TGTGCCAGCAGTTACTCGAGCCTAGCAGAGACCCAGTACTTC. This gives the protein CASSYSSLAETQYF.

This clone was seen more than once but under ten times. The V and J genes are TRBV7-3 and TRBJ2-1; D call uncertain. The CDR3 loop spans 15 amino acids. Trimming cost V 5 bases and J 5 bases, with 16 bases left between them. Germline V CDR1 and CDR2: SGHTA, FQGTGA. DNA for the CDR3: TGTGCCAGCAGCCCAAAGGTCGAGGCCCACAATGAGCAGTTCTTC. Protein product: CASSPKVEAHNEQFF.

This clone was seen a few times. V gene TRBV29-1 combines with J gene TRBJ1-2, with TRBD1 as a possible D gene (5 bases). The CDR3 has 13 amino acids. V lost 7 bases and J lost 2, with 14 bases in between. Germline values: CDR1 SQVTM, CDR2 ANQGSEA. The CDR3 spells CSGRVGGNYGYTF. In DNA, the CDR3 is TGCAGCGGCCGCGTCGGGGGGAACTATGGCTACACCTTC.

The chain combines TRBV24-1 with TRBJ1-5, with D uncertain. CDR1 is KGHDR, CDR2 SFDVKD, per germline. The CDR3 contains 12 residues. Trimming removed 3 bases at V and 6 bases at J, with 5 bases between. In DNA form, the CDR3 reads TGTGCCACCAGTGATGGCGGTCAGCCCCAGCATTTT. Its protein is CATSDGGQPQHF.

This rearrangement joins TRBV7-2 to TRBJ2-1; 11 bases match TRBD2. J lost 6 bases, V lost 3 bases, and 4 bases had no gene match. Germline CDR1 is SGHTA and CDR2 is FQGNSA. The CDR3 extends over 15 amino acids. CDR3 amino acids: CASSFIAGGFNEQFF. DNA for the CDR3: TGTGCCAGCAGCTTTATAGCGGGGGGGTTCAATGAGCAGTTCTTC.

This chain links TRBV9 with TRBJ2-2; maybe TRBD2 (6 bases). In germline, CDR1 is SGDLS, CDR2 YYNGEE. V was trimmed by 7 bases and J by 5 bases, leaving 6 bases between them. CDR3 length: 11 amino acids. CDR3 nucleotide sequence: TGTGCCAGCCGGGGGACCGGGGAGCTGTTTTTT. Translated: CASRGTGELFF.

V and J are TRBV5-1 and TRBJ1-4, with a possible D match to TRBD1 (5 bases). V lost 4 bases to trimming and J lost 4 bases, with 14 bases between them. Germline-derived CDR1 and CDR2 are SGHRS and YFSETQ. This CDR3 has 15 amino acids. The CDR3 nucleotides are TGCGCCAGCAGCCTCGGGGGGACTGGTAATGAAAAACTGTTTTTT. Protein product: CASSLGGTGNEKLFF.

The sample holds a few counts of this clone. The J gene is TRBJ1-4, the V gene TRBV7-8; D is uncertain. Looked up from germline, CDR1 is SGHVS and CDR2 is FQNEAQ. The V and J ends lost 0 bases and 8 bases respectively, with 16 bases between them. The CDR3 runs 16 residues. CDR3 bases: TGTGCCAGCAGCTTAGCGCAGTCAGGTGGGCAAGAAAAACTGTTTTTT. It codes for CASSLAQSGGQEKLFF.